Below are 11 T cell receptor beta chains sequenced from a single sample in a study of T cells in Graves' hyperthyroidism and ophthalmopathy. The source material, RNA transcripts, was used to amplify TCR beta CDR3 regions. A first-round RT-PCR of the TCR CDR3 used the HTBI primer set. TCRdb independently ran MiXCR on the multiplex PCR reads; one entry per CDR3 protein. The sample has about 740,000 distinct CDR3 sequences, 12% to 15% seen once. What was sequenced was blood. The receptors shown here come from a woman aged 18-29 years with Graves' hyperthyroidism.

This clonotype was observed many times. This chain links TRBV7-2 with TRBJ2-7; D call uncertain. This CDR3 is 14 amino acids long. V gave up 0 bases and J gave up 4 bases, with 10 bases separating them. Germline CDR1 reads SGHTA; CDR2 reads FQGNSA. As DNA, the CDR3 is TGTGCCAGCAGCTTAGCGCCTCTACTATACGAGCAGTACTTC. It specifies CASSLAPLLYEQYF. Filled out from reference TRBV7-2 and TRBJ2-7, the complete variable domain reads GAGVSQSPSNKVTEKGKDVELRCDPISGHTALYWYRQSLGQGLEFLIYFQGNSAPDKSGLPSDRFSAERTGGSVSTLTIQRTQQEDSAVYLCASSLAPLLYEQYFGPGTRLTVT.

This clonotype was seen a few times. The chain combines TRBV10-1 with TRBJ2-5; no reliable D call. Germline lookup yields CDR1 WNHNN and CDR2 SYGVQD (reference sequence). V lost 4 bases to trimming and J lost 5 bases, with 11 bases between them. There are 13 residues in the CDR3. This CDR3 reads CASSVRAGETQYF. The DNA of the CDR3 is TGCGCCAGCAGTGTTAGGGCTGGGGAGACCCAGTACTTC.

Many counts were recorded for this clonotype. The CDR3 DNA sequence: TGTGCCAGCCTCGACCTGGGGGCAGGGTACAATGAGCAGTTCTTC. It yields the protein CASLDLGAGYNEQFF. This chain joins TRBV2 and TRBJ2-1, with D possibly TRBD1 on 6 matching bases. This CDR3 is built from 15 residues. V shed 8 bases and J shed 4 bases, with 18 bases lying between them. The germline V gene has CDR1 SNHLY and CDR2 FYNNEI. Together with reference TRBV2 and TRBJ2-1, the CDR3 gives the full variable domain: EPEVTQTPSHQVTQMGQEVILRCVPISNHLYFYWYRQILGQKVEFLVSFYNNEISEKSEIFDDQFSVERPDGSNFTLKIRSTKLEDSAMYFCASLDLGAGYNEQFFGPGTRLTVL.

The sample holds a few counts of this clonotype. Since a much larger clone is just one base distant, this may be a read error. The rearrangement joins TRBV11-3 to TRBJ2-1, with D tentatively TRBD2 (5 bases). The V end lost 5 bases, the J end lost 9 bases, and 17 bases lay between the germline ends. The CDR3 extends over 14 amino acids. Germline values: CDR1 SGHNT, CDR2 YENEEA. The CDR3 region has the DNA TGTGCCAGCAGCCTCGGCGGGTTCAGCGGTGAGCAGTTCTTC. Translation: CASSLGGFSGEQFF.

Ten or more counts support this clonotype. The chain has TRBV10-3 and TRBJ2-1; 9 bases line up with TRBD2. The germline V gene has CDR1 ENHRY and CDR2 SYGVKD. CDR3 length equals 17 residues. Trimming at V came to 5 bases and at J to 9 bases, leaving 17 bases not matched to a gene. The CDR3 protein is CAISPLMREGRFSEQFF. The CDR3 DNA follows: TGTGCCATCAGTCCCTTGATGCGGGAGGGCCGTTTTAGTGAGCAGTTCTTC.

This clonotype was seen at least ten times. This chain joins TRBV11-3 and TRBJ2-7; 13 bases align to TRBD2. Trimming took 1 base from V and 5 from J; bases not matched to a gene: 11. CDR1 and CDR2 from the germline V gene are SGHNT and YENEEA. The CDR3 extends over 18 amino acids. In DNA form, the CDR3 reads TGTGCCAGCAGCTTAGCCCCCAGGACTAGCGGGAGTAGGAACGAGCAGTACTTC. This sequence encodes CASSLAPRTSGSRNEQYF.

This chain connects TRBV10-3 to TRBJ1-2, with no clear D. Germline CDR1 reads ENHRY; CDR2 reads SYGVKD. The CDR3 consists of 13 residues. V gave up 6 bases and J gave up 4 bases, with 12 bases separating them. The CDR3 coding sequence is TGTGCCATCAGACGCTCCCCGGCCTATGGCTACACCTTC. It yields the protein CAIRRSPAYGYTF.

V and J are TRBV20-1 and TRBJ2-7; 7 positions match TRBD1. The CDR3 is 13 residues long. V was clipped by 3 bases and J by 4 bases; unmatched bases: 6. Germline-derived CDR1 and CDR2 are DFQATT and SNEGSKA (reference sequence). The CDR3 spells CSASKGATYEQYF. The DNA of the CDR3 is TGCAGTGCTAGTAAGGGGGCGACGTACGAGCAGTACTTC.

This clonotype was seen repeatedly, ten times or more. The chain has TRBV3-1 and TRBJ1-2; no definite D call. Germline lookup yields CDR1 LGHDT and CDR2 YNNKEL (reference sequence). This CDR3 region has 14 residues. V lost 1 base and J lost 4, with 10 bases in between. CDR3 residues: CASSQGLASYGYTF. The CDR3 bases are TGTGCCAGCAGCCAAGGCCTAGCCTCCTATGGCTACACCTTC.

This sequence joins TRBV4-2 and TRBJ2-3; D unresolved. The CDR3 consists of 15 residues. CDR1 LGHNA and CDR2 YNFKEQ come from the germline V gene. Deletions cut 0 bases from V and 1 base from J, with 8 bases between. The CDR3 protein is CASSQDGSGTDTQYF. The DNA for the CDR3 is TGTGCCAGCAGCCAAGACGGCAGCGGCACAGATACGCAGTATTTT.

This clonotype was found many times. This chain connects TRBV2 to TRBJ2-7; 9 nucleotides match TRBD2. Germline V CDR1 and CDR2: SNHLY, FYNNEI. J was trimmed by 3 bases and V by 8 bases; bases with no gene match: 5. The CDR3 consists of 13 residues. CDR3 sequence (DNA): TGTGCCAGCGGGCGGGGGGGACTCTACGAGCAGTACTTC. Protein product: CASGRGGLYEQYF.